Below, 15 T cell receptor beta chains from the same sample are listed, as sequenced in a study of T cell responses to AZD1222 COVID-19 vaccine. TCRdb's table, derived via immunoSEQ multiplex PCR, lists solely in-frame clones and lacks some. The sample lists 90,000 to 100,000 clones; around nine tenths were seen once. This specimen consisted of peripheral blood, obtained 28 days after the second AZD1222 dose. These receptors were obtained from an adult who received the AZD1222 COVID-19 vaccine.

For the CDR3, the DNA is TGTGCCAGCATGGGGGTTTTCCAGTTCTTC. It is translated as CASMGVFQFF. The chain links TRBV2 to TRBJ2-1, with D possibly being TRBD1 or TRBD2 (5 bases each). The germline CDR1 and CDR2 sequences are SNHLY and FYNNEI. This CDR3 comprises 10 residues. With 7 bases removed from V and 13 bases from J, the gap between germline ends came to 11 bases.

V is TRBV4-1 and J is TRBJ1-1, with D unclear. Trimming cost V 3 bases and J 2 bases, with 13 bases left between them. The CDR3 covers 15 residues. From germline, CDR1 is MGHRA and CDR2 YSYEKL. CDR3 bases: TGCGCCAGCAGCCATACGGACGGAATAAACACTGAAGCTTTCTTT. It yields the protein CASSHTDGINTEAFF.

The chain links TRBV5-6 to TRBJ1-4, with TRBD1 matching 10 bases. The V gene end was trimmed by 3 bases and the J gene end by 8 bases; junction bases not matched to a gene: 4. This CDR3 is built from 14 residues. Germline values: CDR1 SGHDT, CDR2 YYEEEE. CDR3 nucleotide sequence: TGTGCCAGCAGCTCCGGGACAGGGGCCGAAAAACTGTTTTTT. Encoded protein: CASSSGTGAEKLFF.

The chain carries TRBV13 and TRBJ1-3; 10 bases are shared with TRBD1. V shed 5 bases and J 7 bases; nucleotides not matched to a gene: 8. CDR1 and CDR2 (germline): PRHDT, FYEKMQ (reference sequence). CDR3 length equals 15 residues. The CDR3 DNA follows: TGTGCCAGCAGCCCTATTGACAGGGGGCGGAACACCATATATTTT. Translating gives CASSPIDRGRNTIYF.

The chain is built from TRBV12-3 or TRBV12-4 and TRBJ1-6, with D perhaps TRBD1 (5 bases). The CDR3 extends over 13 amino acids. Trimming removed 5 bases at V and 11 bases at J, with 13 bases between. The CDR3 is CASSTGTLAPLHF. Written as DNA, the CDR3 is TGTGCCAGCAGTACCGGGACCTTAGCACCCCTCCACTTT.

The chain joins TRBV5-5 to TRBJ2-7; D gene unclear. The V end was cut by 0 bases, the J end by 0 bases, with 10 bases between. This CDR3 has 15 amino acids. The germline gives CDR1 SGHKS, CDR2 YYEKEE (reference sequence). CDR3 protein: CASSLGVQSSYEQYF. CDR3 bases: TGTGCCAGCAGCTTGGGTGTACAGAGCTCCTACGAGCAGTACTTC.

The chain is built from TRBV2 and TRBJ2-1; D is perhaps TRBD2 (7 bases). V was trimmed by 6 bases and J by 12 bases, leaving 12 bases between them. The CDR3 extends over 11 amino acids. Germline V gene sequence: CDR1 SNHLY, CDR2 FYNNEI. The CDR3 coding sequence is TGTGCCAGCAGCCCAGGGGAGGGGCAGTTCTTC. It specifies CASSPGEGQFF.

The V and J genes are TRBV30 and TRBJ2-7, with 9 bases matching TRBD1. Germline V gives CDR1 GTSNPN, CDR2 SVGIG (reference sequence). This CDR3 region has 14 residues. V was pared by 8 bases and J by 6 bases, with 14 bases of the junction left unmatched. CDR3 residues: CAGGRGQGLAEQYF. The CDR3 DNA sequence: TGTGCCGGTGGGCGGGGACAGGGCCTCGCCGAGCAGTACTTC.

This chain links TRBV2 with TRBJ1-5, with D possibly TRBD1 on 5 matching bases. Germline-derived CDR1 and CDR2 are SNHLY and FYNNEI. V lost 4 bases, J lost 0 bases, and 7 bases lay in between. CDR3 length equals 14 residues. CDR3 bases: TGTGCCAGCAGTGTACAGGTTAGCAATCAGCCCCAGCATTTT. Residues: CASSVQVSNQPQHF.

CDR3 amino acids: CASSFGTAGTEAFF. Written as DNA, the CDR3 is TGTGCCAGCAGCTTTGGGACAGCCGGCACTGAAGCTTTCTTT. This sequence joins TRBV7-2 and TRBJ1-1; 7 bases map to TRBD1. The germline V gene encodes CDR1 SGHTA and CDR2 FQGNSA. The CDR3 covers 14 residues. J lost 4 bases, V lost 3 bases, and 5 bases had no gene match.

The CDR3, as DNA: TGTGCCAGCAATAAGAGAGACAGAAACAATGAGCAGTTCTTC. Protein product: CASNKRDRNNEQFF. The chain employs TRBV27 and TRBJ2-1, with D perhaps TRBD1 (5 bases). The V and J ends lost 7 bases and 5 bases respectively, with 15 bases between them. The CDR3 sequence is 14 residues long. Germline-derived CDR1 and CDR2 are MNHEY and SMNVEV (reference sequence).

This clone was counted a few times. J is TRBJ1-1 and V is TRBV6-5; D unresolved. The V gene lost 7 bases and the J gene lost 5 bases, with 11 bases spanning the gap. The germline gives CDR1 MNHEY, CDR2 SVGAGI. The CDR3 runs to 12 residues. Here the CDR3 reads CASTRPSTEAFF. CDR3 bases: TGTGCCAGCACCCGACCCTCTACTGAAGCTTTCTTT.

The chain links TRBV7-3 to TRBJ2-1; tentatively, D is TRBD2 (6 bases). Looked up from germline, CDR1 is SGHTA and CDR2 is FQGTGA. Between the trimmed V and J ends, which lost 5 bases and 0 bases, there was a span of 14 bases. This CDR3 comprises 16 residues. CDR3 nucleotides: TGTGCCAGCAGCCCGGACTATTCTCGCTCCTACAATGAGCAGTTCTTC. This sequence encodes CASSPDYSRSYNEQFF.

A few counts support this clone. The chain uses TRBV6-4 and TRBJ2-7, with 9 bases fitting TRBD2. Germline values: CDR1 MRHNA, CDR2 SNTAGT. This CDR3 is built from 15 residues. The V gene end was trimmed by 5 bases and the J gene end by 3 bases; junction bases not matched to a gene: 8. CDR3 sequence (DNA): TGTGCCAGCAGTCCCCTTGCGGGAGGGCTCTACGAGCAGTACTTC. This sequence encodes CASSPLAGGLYEQYF.

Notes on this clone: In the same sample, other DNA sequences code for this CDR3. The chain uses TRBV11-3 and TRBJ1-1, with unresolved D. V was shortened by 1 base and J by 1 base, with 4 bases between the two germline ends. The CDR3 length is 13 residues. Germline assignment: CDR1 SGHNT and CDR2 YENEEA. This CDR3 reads CASSLGRNTEAFF. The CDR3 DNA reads TGTGCCAGCAGCTTAGGTAGGAACACTGAAGCTTTCTTT.